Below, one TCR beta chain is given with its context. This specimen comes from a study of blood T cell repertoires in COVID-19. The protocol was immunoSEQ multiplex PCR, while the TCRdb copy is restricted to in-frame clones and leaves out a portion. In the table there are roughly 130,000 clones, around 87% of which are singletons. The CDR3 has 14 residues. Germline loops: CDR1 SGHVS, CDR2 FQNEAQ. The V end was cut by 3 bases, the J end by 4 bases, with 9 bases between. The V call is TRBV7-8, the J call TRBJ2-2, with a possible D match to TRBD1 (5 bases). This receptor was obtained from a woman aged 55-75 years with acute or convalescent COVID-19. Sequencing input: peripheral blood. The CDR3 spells CASSFQGTTGELFF. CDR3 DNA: TGTGCCAGCAGCTTTCAGGGAACCACCGGGGAGCTGTTTTTT.